This T cell receptor beta chain was found in a study of beta chain features in type 1 diabetes. Whole-study results and caveats: PCR may have favored shorter templates equally in patients and controls.

The CDR3 runs 14 residues. CDR1 MNHEY and CDR2 SVGAGI come from the germline V gene. What was sequenced were expressed TCRB transcripts, since all of the isolated RNA had been reverse transcribed. Profiling relied on immunoSEQ multiplex PCR, and the TCRdb table lists in-frame clones only, not all of them. The sample lists around 300,000 clones, 7% to 9% occurring once. With regard to this clone: Its matching antigen is unknown.

Material for sequencing was central memory CD4+ T cells from blood. This chain links TRBV6-5 with TRBJ2-7; a possible D gene is TRBD2 (5 bases). The sequence was collected from a woman in her late teens or twenties in good health. CDR3 in amino acids: CAISEGRSSYEQYV. CDR3 DNA sequence: TGTGCCATCAGTGAGGGCAGGAGCTCCTACGAGCAGTACGTC.